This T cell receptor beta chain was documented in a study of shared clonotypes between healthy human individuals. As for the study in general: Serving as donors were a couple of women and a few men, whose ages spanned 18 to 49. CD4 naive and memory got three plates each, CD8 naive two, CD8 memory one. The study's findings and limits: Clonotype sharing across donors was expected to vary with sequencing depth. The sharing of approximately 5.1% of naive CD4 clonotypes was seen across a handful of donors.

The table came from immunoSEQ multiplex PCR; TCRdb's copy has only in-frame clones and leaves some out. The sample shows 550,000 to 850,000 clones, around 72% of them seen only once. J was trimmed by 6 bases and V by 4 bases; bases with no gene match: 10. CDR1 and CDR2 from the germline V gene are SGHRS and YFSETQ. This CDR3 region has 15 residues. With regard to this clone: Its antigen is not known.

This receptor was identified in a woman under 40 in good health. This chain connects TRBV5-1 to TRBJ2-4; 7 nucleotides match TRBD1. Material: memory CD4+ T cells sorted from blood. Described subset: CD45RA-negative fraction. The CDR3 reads CASSRQGESGNIQYF. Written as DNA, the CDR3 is TGCGCCAGCAGCAGACAGGGAGAATCCGGAAACATTCAGTACTTC.